These T cell receptor beta chains were read from a single sample in a study of shared T cell receptors in the human thymus. Only in-frame clones appear in the TCRdb table, and some are missing; sequencing was by immunoSEQ multiplex PCR. This sample yields roughly 660,000 clones, of which over 75% are seen a single time; about 0.01% belongs to the top ten. This sample was also put to use in a study of human thymus T cells.

Sequences were obtained from thymocytes. These receptors originate from a boy younger than two with a congenital heart defect. CDR3s include the opening cysteine and the closing phenylalanine or tryptophan. The D gene is left open where the match is weak. Some rows have no size entry. The others give once, few or many, or a class for an expanded clone.

D gene | J gene | V gene | clone size | CDR3 protein | CDR3 DNA
TRBD2 | TRBJ2-1 | TRBV29-1 | NA | CSVGKTSGGNEQFF | TGCAGCGTGGGAAAGACTAGCGGTGGTAATGAGCAGTTCTTC
TRBD2 | TRBJ2-1 | TRBV4-3 | NA | CASRLGTSGNNEQFF | TGCGCCAGCAGGTTGGGGACTAGCGGCAACAATGAGCAGTTCTTC
NA | TRBJ2-3 | TRBV28 | NA | CASSPKKHPDTQYF | TGTGCCAGCAGTCCAAAAAAGCACCCGGATACGCAGTATTTT
NA | TRBJ2-6 | TRBV7-2 | NA | CASSPTRVLPEGNVLTF | TGTGCCAGCAGCCCAACTCGGGTCCTCCCTGAGGGCAACGTCCTGACTTTC
TRBD2 | TRBJ2-7 | TRBV2 | NA | CASSGVAGVDKQYF | TGTGCCAGCAGTGGCGTAGCGGGAGTGGATAAGCAGTACTTC
TRBD1 | TRBJ1-2 | TRBV11-2 | once | CASSQDRGRANYGYTF | TGTGCCAGCAGCCAGGACAGGGGCCGAGCTAACTATGGCTACACCTTC
TRBD1 | TRBJ1-4 | TRBV5-6 | NA | CASSLGRTGGEKLFF | TGTGCCAGCAGCTTGGGAAGGACAGGGGGTGAAAAACTGTTTTTT
TRBD2 | TRBJ2-3 | TRBV30 | NA | CAWKALAAITDTQYF | TGTGCCTGGAAAGCTCTAGCGGCTATCACAGATACGCAGTATTTT
TRBD2 | TRBJ2-7 | TRBV5-3 | NA | CANQRGGSGLSYEQYF | TGTGCCAACCAGCGGGGGGGTAGCGGACTCTCCTACGAGCAGTACTTC
TRBD2 | TRBJ2-1 | TRBV6-1 | NA | CASTPGLAVGGFF | TGTGCCAGCACTCCGGGACTAGCGGTGGGGGGGTTCTTC
NA | TRBJ1-1 | TRBV4-1 | once | CASSQDREVVFEAFF | TGCGCCAGCAGCCAAGATCGGGAAGTAGTTTTTGAAGCTTTCTTT
TRBD2 | TRBJ2-1 | TRBV28 | NA | CASSPAGREQFF | TGTGCCAGCAGTCCAGCGGGACGTGAGCAGTTCTTC
TRBD2 | TRBJ2-1 | TRBV2 | NA | CASSSAGTSGSGEQFF | TGTGCCAGCAGCTCTGCCGGGACTAGCGGGAGTGGAGAGCAGTTCTTC
TRBD1 | TRBJ1-5 | TRBV7-8 | NA | CASQRQGGYSNQPQHF | TGTGCCAGCCAGAGACAGGGGGGATATAGCAATCAGCCCCAGCATTTT
TRBD2 | TRBJ2-1 | TRBV9 | NA | CASSAGLAVNEQFF | TGTGCCAGCAGCGCGGGACTAGCGGTCAATGAGCAGTTCTTC
NA | TRBJ1-2 | TRBV27 | NA | CASTPYSNGQLVGYTF | TGTGCCAGCACCCCCTATAGTAACGGACAGCTTGTCGGCTACACCTTC
NA | TRBJ1-1 | TRBV6-6 | NA | CASSYRGGDTEAFF | TGTGCCAGCAGTTACCGGGGGGGGGACACTGAAGCTTTCTTT
NA | TRBJ2-1 | TRBV6-4 | few | CASSVRQARSYNEQFF | TGTGCCAGCAGTGTACGACAGGCCCGCTCCTACAATGAGCAGTTCTTC
TRBD2 | TRBJ2-7 | TRBV7-2 | once | CASSLDGGSGSSYEQYF | TGTGCCAGCAGCTTAGATGGCGGTAGCGGGAGTTCCTACGAGCAGTACTTC
NA | TRBJ2-7 | TRBV28 | once | CASRSREGNWTTEQYF | TGTGCCAGCAGGTCCAGGGAAGGAAATTGGACTACCGAGCAGTACTTC
TRBD1 | TRBJ1-2 | TRBV28 | NA | CASIHPTGLHSYGYTF | TGTGCCAGCATTCACCCGACAGGGCTTCACTCCTATGGCTACACCTTC
TRBD1 | TRBJ1-3 | TRBV10-3 | few | CAISEEPGTGSGNTIYF | TGTGCCATCAGTGAGGAGCCCGGGACAGGGAGCGGAAACACCATATATTTT
TRBD2 | TRBJ2-6 | TRBV11-3 | NA | CASSSGLAHLSGANVLTF | TGTGCCAGCAGCTCAGGACTAGCCCACCTCTCTGGGGCCAACGTCCTGACTTTC
NA | TRBJ2-1 | TRBV4-3 | NA | CASSHGGLSYNEQFF | TGCGCCAGCAGCCACGGAGGTTTATCCTACAATGAGCAGTTCTTC
TRBD1 | TRBJ1-4 | TRBV5-6 | NA | CASSLPPGQSNEKLFF | TGCGCCAGCAGCTTACCTCCGGGACAGAGTAATGAAAAACTGTTTTTT
TRBD1 | TRBJ2-2 | TRBV11-3 | NA | CASSLDRTGHGGELFF | TGTGCCAGCAGCTTAGACCGGACAGGGCACGGCGGGGAGCTGTTTTTT
TRBD1 | TRBJ2-7 | TRBV27 | NA | CASSQPGQGNREQYF | TGTGCCAGCAGTCAACCGGGACAGGGGAACAGGGAGCAGTACTTC
NA | TRBJ1-2 | TRBV2 | NA | CASSDRKPGDLGGYTF | TGTGCCAGCAGTGACCGGAAGCCGGGGGACCTGGGTGGCTACACCTTC
TRBD2 | TRBJ2-5 | TRBV12-5 | NA | CASGGGPASGEETQYF | TGTGCTAGTGGGGGGGGGCCAGCTAGCGGGGAAGAGACCCAGTACTTC
TRBD2 | TRBJ2-3 | TRBV4-2 | NA | CASSQDGAGGADTQYF | TGTGCCAGCAGCCAAGATGGAGCGGGAGGGGCAGATACGCAGTATTTT
TRBD2 | TRBJ2-7 | TRBV6-5 | NA | CASSSLKTSGRYEQYF | TGTGCCAGCAGTTCCCTCAAGACTAGCGGGCGATACGAGCAGTACTTC
TRBD2 | TRBJ2-7 | TRBV30 | NA | CAWTAPKLAGTEQYF | TGTGCCTGGACGGCCCCCAAACTAGCGGGTACCGAGCAGTACTTC
TRBD1 | TRBJ2-7 | TRBV7-9 | NA | CASSLVPRMGQFYEQYF | TGTGCCAGCAGCTTAGTACCGAGAATGGGACAGTTCTACGAGCAGTACTTC
TRBD2 | TRBJ2-1 | TRBV7-3 | NA | CASSHVAGSGQFF | TGTGCCAGCAGCCACGTAGCGGGGTCCGGGCAGTTCTTC
TRBD1 | TRBJ1-2 | TRBV5-4 | NA | CASRHYRTGEGGYTF | TGTGCCAGCAGACACTACCGGACAGGCGAGGGGGGCTACACCTTC
TRBD1 | TRBJ1-5 | TRBV28 | NA | CASSQDRRQPQHF | TGTGCCAGCAGCCAGGACAGGCGCCAGCCCCAGCATTTT
NA | TRBJ2-5 | TRBV4-2 | NA | CASSQVVGSQETQYF | TGTGCCAGCAGCCAAGTAGTGGGCTCCCAAGAGACCCAGTACTTC
TRBD2 | TRBJ2-7 | TRBV7-2 | once | CASSLRPSGRGTSYEQYF | TGTGCCAGCAGCTTACGCCCTAGCGGGAGGGGGACTTCCTACGAGCAGTACTTC
TRBD2 | TRBJ2-2 | TRBV5-3 | NA | CARSLGVAGEWTGELFF | TGTGCCAGAAGCTTGGGGGTAGCGGGAGAGTGGACCGGGGAGCTGTTTTTT
TRBD1 | TRBJ1-4 | TRBV10-3 | NA | CAISGDGTGEKLFF | TGTGCCATCAGTGGAGATGGGACAGGTGAAAAACTGTTTTTT
TRBD2 | TRBJ2-1 | TRBV4-2 | NA | CASSQDPGGEQFF | TGTGCCAGCAGCCAAGATCCGGGGGGAGAGCAGTTCTTC
TRBD2 | TRBJ2-2 | TRBV28 | NA | CASSSGLAGGPPGELFF | TGTGCCAGCAGTAGCGGACTAGCGGGAGGGCCACCCGGGGAGCTGTTTTTT
NA | TRBJ2-7 | TRBV4-3 | NA | CASSQDGRAGSYEQYF | TGCGCCAGCAGCCAAGATGGGCGGGCAGGATCCTACGAGCAGTACTTC
NA | TRBJ2-5 | TRBV7-7 | few | CASTPLRKETQYF | TGTGCCAGCACCCCCCTTCGTAAAGAGACCCAGTACTTC